This passage covers 12 T cell receptor beta chains from one sample sequenced in a study of blood T cells in healthy people across ages. Then a second PCR, running roughly 7 to 11 cycles, was carried out with a sample-barcoded 5' primer and a J-beta primer mix. Using its own MiXCR run on the 5' RACE reads, TCRdb lists one record per CDR3 protein. The sample carries 750,000 to 950,000 distinct CDR3 sequences, roughly 25% recorded once. These data are also associated with another study on T cells of mothers and their children.

Input material: blood. Receptors were obtained from a boy between 10 and 17 years old in good health.

This clonotype showed up just a few times. The rearrangement joins TRBV12-3 or TRBV12-4 to TRBJ1-4; D is possibly TRBD1 (5 bases). V shed 3 bases and J shed 5 bases, with 10 bases lying between them. The CDR3 has 14 amino acids. Here the CDR3 reads CASSFRGFNEKLFF. DNA of the CDR3: TGTGCCAGCAGTTTCCGGGGGTTCAATGAAAAACTGTTTTTT.

The rearrangement links TRBV5-1 to TRBJ2-6; 9 bases agree with TRBD2. V gave up 4 bases and J gave up 1 base; unmatched junction bases: 12. CDR3 length: 19 amino acids. Germline loops: CDR1 SGHRS, CDR2 YFSETQ. The CDR3 region is CASSVLSGGLTSGANVLTF. The CDR3 DNA follows: TGCGCCAGCAGCGTACTAAGCGGGGGGCTAACTTCTGGGGCCAACGTCCTGACTTTC. Together with reference TRBV5-1 and TRBJ2-6, the CDR3 gives the full variable domain: KAGVTQTPRYLIKTRGQQVTLSCSPISGHRSVSWYQQTPGQGLQFLFEYFSETQRNKGNFPGRFSGRQFSNSRSEMNVSTLELGDSALYLCASSVLSGGLTSGANVLTFGAGSRLTVL.

This clonotype came up a few times. CDR3 sequence (DNA): TGTGCCAGCAGCCCAAACAGACTAGCGGGGGCCGGCAACGCCGGGGAGCTGTTTTTT. Its protein product is CASSPNRLAGAGNAGELFF. The rearrangement joins TRBV7-8 to TRBJ2-2; 12 bases line up with TRBD2. V shed 5 bases and J 6 bases; nucleotides not matched to a gene: 16. The CDR3 spans 19 residues. Germline V CDR1 and CDR2: SGHVS, FQNEAQ.

This chain uses TRBV7-9 with TRBJ2-7; the D gene is possibly TRBD2 (5 bases). With 3 bases removed from V and 7 bases from J, the gap between germline ends came to 13 bases. Per germline, CDR1 SEHNR and CDR2 FQNEAQ (reference sequence). CDR3 length equals 13 residues. CDR3 nucleotide sequence: TGTGCCAGCAGCTTGGGAACTACGGGGGAGCAGTACTTC. Protein product: CASSLGTTGEQYF.

This clonotype has more than one count but fewer than ten. The chain couples TRBV4-1 to TRBJ2-7; D uncertain. The CDR3 totals 15 residues. CDR1 and CDR2 from the germline V gene are MGHRA and YSYEKL. V lost 0 bases and J 2 bases, leaving 11 bases between the germline ends. CDR3 in amino acids: CASSQDLHDTYEQYF. Written as DNA, the CDR3 is TGCGCCAGCAGCCAAGATTTGCACGACACCTACGAGCAGTACTTC.

The chain recombines TRBV27 with TRBJ2-2; D is perhaps TRBD2 (5 bases). The length of the CDR3 is 14 residues. V was trimmed by 0 bases and J by 9 bases, leaving 11 bases between them. CDR1 and CDR2 (germline): MNHEY, SMNVEV (reference sequence). The CDR3 spells CASSLSRGSRELFF. CDR3 coding DNA: TGTGCCAGCAGTTTATCACGGGGAAGCAGGGAGCTGTTTTTT.

The V and J genes are TRBV13 and TRBJ2-7; D perhaps matches TRBD1 (6 bases). Looked up from germline, CDR1 is PRHDT and CDR2 is FYEKMQ (reference sequence). Trimming took 5 bases from V and 2 from J, leaving 16 bases between them. The CDR3 loop spans 15 amino acids. CDR3 in DNA: TGTGCCAGCAGCCCCAACAGGGTATGGGCCTACGAGCAGTACTTC. The encoded protein is CASSPNRVWAYEQYF.

The chain carries TRBV6-2 or TRBV6-3 and TRBJ2-5; 7 nucleotides agree with TRBD2. The tail of the sequence fits TRBJ2-1 better, so the J call may be wrong. There are 17 residues in the CDR3. CDR1 and CDR2 from the germline V gene are MNHEY and SVGEGT. CDR3 loop: CASSYLTSASSYNEQFF. The CDR3 nucleotides are TGTGCCAGCAGTTACCTTACTAGCGCTAGCTCCTACAATGAGCAGTTCTTC.

The table lists this clonotype with a count of one. The gene calls are TRBV5-6 and TRBJ2-7, with TRBD1 matching over 7 bases. This CDR3 has 15 residues. Trimming took 1 base from V and 4 from J; bases not matched to a gene: 8. From germline, CDR1 is SGHDT and CDR2 YYEEEE. CDR3 amino acids: CASSLTGAGQYEQYF. The CDR3 region has the DNA TGTGCCAGCAGCTTGACAGGGGCAGGTCAGTACGAGCAGTACTTC.

The chain employs TRBV6-2 or TRBV6-3 and TRBJ2-5; no firm D call. Germline V CDR1 and CDR2: MNHEY, SVGEGT. This CDR3 contains 12 residues. Trimming stripped 6 bases from V and 2 bases from J, with 7 bases between. CDR3 bases: TGTGCCAGCAGGTCAGATCAAGAGACCCAGTACTTC. Protein: CASRSDQETQYF.

This clonotype was seen a handful of times. The V call is TRBV6-6, the J call TRBJ1-4, with no clear D. The CDR3 length is 13 residues. Trimming removed 7 bases at V and 4 bases at J, with 10 bases between. Germline-derived CDR1 and CDR2 are MNHNY and SVGAGI (reference sequence). CDR3 protein: CASNDVGNEKLFF. CDR3 DNA: TGTGCCAGCAATGACGTGGGTAATGAAAAACTGTTTTTT.

The chain employs TRBV12-3 or TRBV12-4 and TRBJ2-1; 7 bases map to TRBD1. The CDR3 runs to 14 residues. V gave up 5 bases and J gave up 10 bases; unmatched junction bases: 11. CDR3 amino acids: CASSQIQGSREQFF. The CDR3, as DNA: TGTGCCAGCAGTCAAATACAGGGGTCAAGGGAGCAGTTCTTC.